A selection of T cell receptor beta chains follows, all from one sample in a study of blood T cells in healthy people across ages. MiXCR, applied by TCRdb to the 5' RACE reads, yields one record per CDR3 protein. Of roughly 650,000 distinct CDR3 sequences in the sample, roughly 30% were seen once. The sequencing input was blood. All receptors come from an elderly woman in good health. The CDR3 runs from the conserved cysteine through the conserved F or W. A D gene is named only where the DNA matches it firmly. Size tells how often a clone was seen (once, few, many) or the class of an expanded clone, and some rows leave it out.

D gene	V gene	clone size	J gene	CDR3 DNA	CDR3 protein
-	TRBV3-1	-	TRBJ1-1	TGTGCCAGCAACCCAAGGGGCGGGGGGGAAGCTTTCTTT	CASNPRGGGEAFF
-	TRBV7-9	few	TRBJ2-2	TGTGCCAGCAGCTCCCCGGGACTGAGGAACACCGGGGAGCTGTTTTTT	CASSSPGLRNTGELFF
TRBD1	TRBV13	-	TRBJ2-6	TGTGCCAGCAGCTTGGACAGGTTTGACGTCCTGACTTTC	CASSLDRFDVLTF
TRBD1	TRBV5-1	-	TRBJ1-2	TGCGCCAGCAGCTTGGGACAGGGATTAGCTGGCTACACCTTC	CASSLGQGLAGYTF
-	TRBV19	once	TRBJ1-5	TGTGCCAGTAGGAAGTTGCGCGGCCAGCCCCAGCATTTT	CASRKLRGQPQHF
-	TRBV7-2	-	TRBJ2-1	TGTGCCAGCAGCTTAGGGAGGTCTTACAATGAGCAGTTCTTC	CASSLGRSYNEQFF
-	TRBV18	many	TRBJ2-1	TGTGCCAGCTCACCCAACAGTTACAATGAGCAGTTCTTC	CASSPNSYNEQFF
-	TRBV7-4	few	TRBJ2-7	TGTGCCAGCAGCTTAAAAGTATCGTACGAGCAGTACTTC	CASSLKVSYEQYF
-	TRBV5-6	many	TRBJ2-4	TGTGCCAGCAGCTTGGCCTGGGTTGGTGGCAAAAACATTCAGTACTTC	CASSLAWVGGKNIQYF
TRBD1	TRBV29-1	many	TRBJ1-2	TGCAGCGCCGACCGGGACAGGGGAGTTGGCTACACCTTC	CSADRDRGVGYTF
-	TRBV27	-	TRBJ2-1	TGTGCCAGCAGTTTCCTCCGGGGAGGAACATCCTACAATGAGCAGTTCTTC	CASSFLRGGTSYNEQFF
-	TRBV5-1	-	TRBJ2-1	TGCGCCAGCAGCCCAGGGACCAATGAGCAGTTCTTC	CASSPGTNEQFF
-	TRBV7-2	many	TRBJ2-5	TGTGCCAGCAGCCCCTCTTCAGAGACCCAGTACTTC	CASSPSSETQYF
TRBD1	TRBV6-5	few	TRBJ1-2	TGTGCCAGCAGTCCGACAGGGACGCCCAACTATGGCTACACCTTC	CASSPTGTPNYGYTF
-	TRBV5-6	few	TRBJ2-7	TGTGCCAGCAGCTTGGATGGACTCCGCAGGGAGCAGTACTTC	CASSLDGLRREQYF
TRBD2	TRBV12-3/TRBV12-4	many	TRBJ2-1	TGTGCCAGCAGTTTAGCTGGGACTAGCGGGGGGGGTGAGCAGTTCTTC	CASSLAGTSGGGEQFF
TRBD2	TRBV7-2	few	TRBJ2-3	TGTGCCAGCAGCTGGGAGGGGCGGGGGGCCGGCGATACGCAGTATTTT	CASSWEGRGAGDTQYF
TRBD1	TRBV6-1	-	TRBJ2-2	TGTGCCAGCAGTGGATGGGACAGGGGGGTCACCGGGGAGCTGTTTTTT	CASSGWDRGVTGELFF
TRBD1	TRBV3-1	many	TRBJ2-1	TGTGCCAGCAGCCTAGGGACAGTTAATGAGCAGTTCTTC	CASSLGTVNEQFF
-	TRBV20-1	-	TRBJ1-2	TGCAGTGCTAGCGGGCGGGGCAGGGGTGGCTACACCTTC	CSASGRGRGGYTF
TRBD1	TRBV6-5	many	TRBJ1-4	TGTGCCAGCAGTTACGACAGGGTGTTAAACAATGAAAAACTGTTTTTT	CASSYDRVLNNEKLFF
-	TRBV7-8	few	TRBJ1-1	TGTGCCAGCAGCTTAGTGGCAGCTAGGACTGAAGCTTTCTTT	CASSLVAARTEAFF
TRBD2	TRBV5-1	many	TRBJ2-3	TGCGCCAGCAGCGGGACTAGCGGGGGGGCCAAGAGCACAGATACGCAGTATTTT	CASSGTSGGAKSTDTQYF
TRBD1	TRBV7-2	many	TRBJ2-7	TGTGCCAGCACCGTGGGGGACAGGGGGCTTCACGAGCAGTACTTC	CASTVGDRGLHEQYF
-	TRBV28	-	TRBJ1-1	TGTGCCAGCACCCATTCAGGGGTGGGCACTGAAGCTTTCTTT	CASTHSGVGTEAFF